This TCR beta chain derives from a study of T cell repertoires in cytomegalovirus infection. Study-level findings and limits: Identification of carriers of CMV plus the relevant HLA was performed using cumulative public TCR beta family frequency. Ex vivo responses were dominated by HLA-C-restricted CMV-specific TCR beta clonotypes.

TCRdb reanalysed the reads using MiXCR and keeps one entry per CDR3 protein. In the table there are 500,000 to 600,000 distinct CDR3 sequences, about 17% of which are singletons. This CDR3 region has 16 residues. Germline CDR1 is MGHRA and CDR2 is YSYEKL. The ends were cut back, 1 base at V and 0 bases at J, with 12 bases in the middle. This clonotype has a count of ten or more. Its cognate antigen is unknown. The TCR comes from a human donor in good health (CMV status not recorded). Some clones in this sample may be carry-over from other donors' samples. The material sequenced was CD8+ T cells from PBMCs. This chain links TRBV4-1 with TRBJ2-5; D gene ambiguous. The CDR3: CASSQVANSYQETQYF. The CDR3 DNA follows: TGCGCCAGCAGCCAAGTAGCAAACTCCTACCAAGAGACCCAGTACTTC.